These T cell receptor beta chains were read from a single sample in a study of blood T cells in healthy people across ages. TCRdb analysed the 5' RACE reads with MiXCR anew, one entry per CDR3 protein. The data show 550,000 to 650,000 distinct CDR3 sequences, with about 30% seen just once and 15% to 18% held by the top ten. Sequenced: blood. The origin of the receptors is a woman at least 80 years old in good health. Both conserved end residues are part of each CDR3. Fields, in order: D gene, clone size, J gene, V gene, CDR3 length, CDR3 protein, CDR3 DNA. A D gene is named only where the DNA matches it firmly. Only part of the rows carry a size: once, few, many, or a class if the clone is expanded.

d_gene: -; abundance: few; j_gene: TRBJ1-2; v_gene: TRBV4-3; len: 15; CDR3aa: CASSQEKGLKSGYTF; CDR3nt: TGCGCCAGCAGCCAAGAAAAGGGGCTGAAAAGTGGCTACACCTTC
d_gene: -; abundance: few; j_gene: TRBJ1-4; v_gene: TRBV4-2; len: 14; CDR3aa: CASSLLTDTEKLFF; CDR3nt: TGTGCCAGCAGCCTGTTGACAGATACTGAAAAACTGTTTTTT
d_gene: TRBD2; abundance: -; j_gene: TRBJ2-1; v_gene: TRBV5-1; len: 16; CDR3aa: CASSHRSGGAYNEQFF; CDR3nt: TGCGCCAGCAGCCACCGAAGCGGGGGGGCCTACAATGAGCAGTTCTTC
d_gene: -; abundance: -; j_gene: TRBJ1-1; v_gene: TRBV5-5; len: 14; CDR3aa: CASSPAVGNTEAFF; CDR3nt: TGTGCCAGCAGCCCGGCCGTGGGGAACACTGAAGCTTTCTTT
d_gene: -; abundance: few; j_gene: TRBJ1-2; v_gene: TRBV6-2/TRBV6-3; len: 14; CDR3aa: CASRTRDRYYGYTF; CDR3nt: TGTGCCAGCAGAACCCGTGACAGATACTATGGCTACACCTTC
d_gene: -; abundance: many; j_gene: TRBJ2-7; v_gene: TRBV7-9; len: 12; CDR3aa: CASQTESYEQYF; CDR3nt: TGTGCCAGCCAGACAGAAAGCTACGAGCAGTACTTC
d_gene: -; abundance: many; j_gene: TRBJ2-7; v_gene: TRBV9; len: 15; CDR3aa: CASSAHATPDYEQYF; CDR3nt: TGTGCCAGCAGCGCGCACGCTACCCCCGATTACGAGCAGTACTTC
d_gene: TRBD1; abundance: few; j_gene: TRBJ2-5; v_gene: TRBV6-1; len: 13; CDR3aa: CASSMTGVETQYF; CDR3nt: TGTGCCAGCAGTATGACAGGGGTGGAGACCCAGTACTTC
d_gene: -; abundance: many; j_gene: TRBJ2-5; v_gene: TRBV9; len: 14; CDR3aa: CASAWRAGKETQYF; CDR3nt: TGTGCCAGCGCTTGGCGCGCGGGAAAAGAGACCCAGTACTTC
d_gene: TRBD1; abundance: many; j_gene: TRBJ2-1; v_gene: TRBV25-1; len: 13; CDR3aa: CASSVTGVNEQFF; CDR3nt: TGTGCCAGCAGTGTGACAGGGGTTAATGAGCAGTTCTTC
d_gene: -; abundance: -; j_gene: TRBJ2-2; v_gene: TRBV9; len: 18; CDR3aa: CASSVVARGPSGTGELFF; CDR3nt: TGTGCCAGCAGCGTAGTCGCGCGGGGCCCCTCCGGCACCGGGGAGCTGTTTTTT
d_gene: TRBD1; abundance: -; j_gene: TRBJ2-7; v_gene: TRBV20-1; len: 15; CDR3aa: CSARLGTVLSYEQYF; CDR3nt: TGCAGTGCCCGTCTCGGGACAGTCCTCTCCTACGAGCAGTACTTC
d_gene: -; abundance: many; j_gene: TRBJ2-7; v_gene: TRBV5-5; len: 15; CDR3aa: CASSFISSGVGEQYF; CDR3nt: TGTGCCAGCAGCTTTATCTCTTCCGGGGTAGGCGAGCAGTACTTC
d_gene: TRBD1; abundance: many; j_gene: TRBJ1-2; v_gene: TRBV7-9; len: 15; CDR3aa: CASSLTGGEGRGYTF; CDR3nt: TGTGCCAGCAGCTTAACAGGGGGCGAAGGGAGAGGCTACACCTTC
d_gene: -; abundance: few; j_gene: TRBJ1-3; v_gene: TRBV18; len: 14; CDR3aa: CASSPPGSGNTIYF; CDR3nt: TGTGCCAGCTCGCCCCCCGGCTCTGGAAACACCATATATTTT
d_gene: -; abundance: -; j_gene: TRBJ1-2; v_gene: TRBV7-2; len: 12; CDR3aa: CASSFSVPGYTF; CDR3nt: TGTGCCAGCAGCTTCTCGGTCCCTGGCTACACCTTC
d_gene: -; abundance: -; j_gene: TRBJ2-3; v_gene: TRBV6-5; len: 14; CDR3aa: CASSYARTEDTQYF; CDR3nt: TGTGCCAGTAGTTACGCTAGGACTGAAGATACGCAGTATTTT
d_gene: -; abundance: few; j_gene: TRBJ2-2; v_gene: TRBV3-1; len: 17; CDR3aa: CASSQGASGGLPRELFF; CDR3nt: TGTGCCAGCAGCCAGGGGGCCTCCGGGGGTCTACCCCGGGAGCTGTTTTTT
d_gene: -; abundance: many; j_gene: TRBJ2-6; v_gene: TRBV20-1; len: 15; CDR3aa: CSARAESSGANVLTF; CDR3nt: TGCAGTGCTAGGGCCGAGAGTTCTGGGGCCAACGTCCTGACTTTC
d_gene: TRBD1; abundance: -; j_gene: TRBJ1-1; v_gene: TRBV11-2; len: 15; CDR3aa: CASSTLTGTNTEAFF; CDR3nt: TGTGCCAGCAGCACCTTGACAGGGACGAACACTGAAGCTTTCTTT
d_gene: -; abundance: many; j_gene: TRBJ2-3; v_gene: TRBV20-1; len: 11; CDR3aa: CSASIADTQYF; CDR3nt: TGCAGTGCCTCTATAGCAGATACGCAGTATTTT
d_gene: TRBD2; abundance: many; j_gene: TRBJ2-1; v_gene: TRBV27; len: 16; CDR3aa: CASSLRGGLAYNEQFF; CDR3nt: TGTGCCAGCAGTTTACGGGGGGGCTTAGCCTACAATGAGCAGTTCTTC
d_gene: -; abundance: many; j_gene: TRBJ1-1; v_gene: TRBV20-1; len: 12; CDR3aa: CSASWGGTEAFF; CDR3nt: TGCAGTGCTAGTTGGGGTGGCACTGAAGCTTTCTTT
d_gene: -; abundance: many; j_gene: TRBJ1-2; v_gene: TRBV5-1; len: 13; CDR3aa: CASSLTSQNGYTF; CDR3nt: TGCGCCAGCAGCTTGACCTCCCAAAATGGCTACACCTTC
d_gene: -; abundance: -; j_gene: TRBJ2-6; v_gene: TRBV28; len: 18; CDR3aa: CASISLGHSSSGANVLTF; CDR3nt: TGTGCCAGCATATCCCTTGGGCACTCTAGCTCTGGGGCCAACGTCCTGACTTTC
d_gene: -; abundance: -; j_gene: TRBJ1-1; v_gene: TRBV28; len: 14; CDR3aa: CASTLNPSRTEAFF; CDR3nt: TGTGCCAGCACCCTCAACCCCTCTCGGACTGAAGCTTTCTTT
d_gene: -; abundance: many; j_gene: TRBJ1-2; v_gene: TRBV30; len: 13; CDR3aa: CAWSGGFNYGYTF; CDR3nt: TGTGCCTGGAGTGGAGGTTTCAACTATGGCTACACCTTC
d_gene: -; abundance: many; j_gene: TRBJ1-2; v_gene: TRBV10-3; len: 13; CDR3aa: CAIRPIEVYGYTF; CDR3nt: TGTGCCATCAGGCCCATTGAGGTCTATGGCTACACCTTC
d_gene: -; abundance: -; j_gene: TRBJ2-2; v_gene: TRBV6-1; len: 14; CDR3aa: CASSGGRDTGELFF; CDR3nt: TGTGCCAGCTCCGGGGGCAGGGACACCGGGGAGCTGTTTTTT
d_gene: -; abundance: -; j_gene: TRBJ2-2; v_gene: TRBV3-1; len: 15; CDR3aa: CASSQWGADTGELFF; CDR3nt: TGTGCCAGCAGCCAGTGGGGCGCGGACACCGGGGAGCTGTTTTTT
d_gene: -; abundance: -; j_gene: TRBJ1-1; v_gene: TRBV9; len: 14; CDR3aa: CASPDCRENTEAFF; CDR3nt: TGTGCCAGCCCAGACTGTAGAGAGAACACTGAAGCTTTCTTT
d_gene: -; abundance: few; j_gene: TRBJ2-4; v_gene: TRBV20-1; len: 13; CDR3aa: CSAGERGKNIQYF; CDR3nt: TGCAGTGCTGGGGAGCGAGGGAAAAACATTCAGTACTTC
d_gene: -; abundance: many; j_gene: TRBJ2-4; v_gene: TRBV27; len: 11; CDR3aa: CASRQQNIQYF; CDR3nt: TGTGCCAGCAGACAGCAAAACATTCAGTACTTC
d_gene: TRBD1; abundance: -; j_gene: TRBJ1-2; v_gene: TRBV7-2; len: 15; CDR3aa: CASSLAGTGVDGYTF; CDR3nt: TGTGCCAGCAGCTTAGCGGGGACAGGGGTGGACGGCTACACCTTC
d_gene: -; abundance: -; j_gene: TRBJ2-6; v_gene: TRBV7-2; len: 13; CDR3aa: CAFERKGANVLTF; CDR3nt: TGTGCCTTCGAGCGGAAGGGGGCCAACGTCCTGACTTTC
d_gene: -; abundance: few; j_gene: TRBJ1-5; v_gene: TRBV7-2; len: 16; CDR3aa: CASSLLGTGGNQPQHF; CDR3nt: TGTGCCAGCAGCTTGTTAGGAACCGGGGGCAATCAGCCCCAGCATTTT